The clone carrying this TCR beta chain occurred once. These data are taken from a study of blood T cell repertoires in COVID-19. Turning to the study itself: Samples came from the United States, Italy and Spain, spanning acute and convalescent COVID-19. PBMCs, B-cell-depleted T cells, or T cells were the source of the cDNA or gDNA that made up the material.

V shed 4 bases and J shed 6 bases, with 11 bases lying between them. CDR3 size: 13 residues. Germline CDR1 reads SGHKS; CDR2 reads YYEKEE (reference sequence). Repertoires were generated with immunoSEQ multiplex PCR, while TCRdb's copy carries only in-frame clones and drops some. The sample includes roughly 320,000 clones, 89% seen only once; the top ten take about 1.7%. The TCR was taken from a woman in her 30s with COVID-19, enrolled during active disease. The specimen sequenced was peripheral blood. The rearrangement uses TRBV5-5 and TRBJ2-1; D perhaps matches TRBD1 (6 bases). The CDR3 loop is CASSKRDTNEQFF. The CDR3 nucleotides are TGTGCCAGCAGCAAACGGGACACCAATGAGCAGTTCTTC.